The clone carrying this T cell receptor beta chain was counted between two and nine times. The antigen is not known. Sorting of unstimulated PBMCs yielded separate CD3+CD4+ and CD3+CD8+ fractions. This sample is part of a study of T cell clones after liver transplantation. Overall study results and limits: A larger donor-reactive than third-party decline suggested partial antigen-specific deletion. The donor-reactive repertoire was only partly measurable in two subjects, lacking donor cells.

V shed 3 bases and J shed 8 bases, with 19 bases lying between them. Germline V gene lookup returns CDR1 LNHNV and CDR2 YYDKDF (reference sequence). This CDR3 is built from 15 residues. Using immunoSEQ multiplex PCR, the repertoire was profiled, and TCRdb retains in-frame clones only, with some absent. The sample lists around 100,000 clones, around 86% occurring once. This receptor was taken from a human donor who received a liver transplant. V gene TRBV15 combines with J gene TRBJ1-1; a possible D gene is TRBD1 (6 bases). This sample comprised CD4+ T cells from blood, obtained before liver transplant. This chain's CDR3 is CATSRTGTGAIEAFF. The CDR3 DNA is TGTGCCACCAGCAGGACAGGCACAGGAGCTATAGAAGCTTTCTTT.